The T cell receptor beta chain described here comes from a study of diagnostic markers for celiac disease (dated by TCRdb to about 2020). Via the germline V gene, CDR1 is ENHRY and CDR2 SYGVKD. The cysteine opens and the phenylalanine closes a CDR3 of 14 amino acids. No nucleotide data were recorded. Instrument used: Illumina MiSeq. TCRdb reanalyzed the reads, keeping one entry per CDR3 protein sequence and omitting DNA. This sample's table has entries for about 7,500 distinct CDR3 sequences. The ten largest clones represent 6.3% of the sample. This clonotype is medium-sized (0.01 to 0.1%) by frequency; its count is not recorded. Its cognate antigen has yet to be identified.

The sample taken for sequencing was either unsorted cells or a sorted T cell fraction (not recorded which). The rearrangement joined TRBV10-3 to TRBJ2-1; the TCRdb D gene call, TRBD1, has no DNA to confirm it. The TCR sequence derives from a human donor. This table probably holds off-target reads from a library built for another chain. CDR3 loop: CAISEPGTDSEQFF.